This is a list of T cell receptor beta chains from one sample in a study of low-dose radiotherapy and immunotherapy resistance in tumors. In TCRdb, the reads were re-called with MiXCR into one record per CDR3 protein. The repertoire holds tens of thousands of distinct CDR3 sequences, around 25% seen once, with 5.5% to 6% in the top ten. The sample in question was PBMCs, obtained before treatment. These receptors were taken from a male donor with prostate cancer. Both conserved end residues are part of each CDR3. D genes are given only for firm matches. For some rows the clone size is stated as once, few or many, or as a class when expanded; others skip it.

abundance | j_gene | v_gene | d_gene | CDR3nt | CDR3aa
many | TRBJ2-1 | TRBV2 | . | TGTGCCAGCGCCCTAGGGAGCAATGAGCAGTTCTTC | CASALGSNEQFF
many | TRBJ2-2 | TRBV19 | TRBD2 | TGTGCCAGTAGTTTGGGACTAGCGGGAGTGGGGGGCACCGGGGAGCTGTTTTTT | CASSLGLAGVGGTGELFF
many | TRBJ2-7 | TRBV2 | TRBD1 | TGTGCCAGCATGAGGGACAGGGTAGGATTCGGCGAGCAGTACTTC | CASMRDRVGFGEQYF
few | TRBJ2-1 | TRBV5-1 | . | TGCGCCAGCAGCGTTCTTGGGGGCGAAGTCAATGAGCAGTTCTTC | CASSVLGGEVNEQFF
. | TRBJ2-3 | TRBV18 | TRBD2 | TGTGCCAGCTCACCCTCTAGCGGGAGAAGCACAGATACGCAGTATTTT | CASSPSSGRSTDTQYF
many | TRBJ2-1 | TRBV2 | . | TGTGCCAGCAGCCCCAGGGGCGGGGGAGCCTACAATGAGCAGTTCTTC | CASSPRGGGAYNEQFF
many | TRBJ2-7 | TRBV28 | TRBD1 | TGTGCCAGCAGTCAACCGGGACAGGGATCCTACGAGCAGTACTTC | CASSQPGQGSYEQYF
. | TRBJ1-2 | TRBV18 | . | TGTGCCAGCTCACCACAAGTGGCACTACCTAACTATGGCTACACCTTC | CASSPQVALPNYGYTF
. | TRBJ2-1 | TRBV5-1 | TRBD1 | TGCGCCAGCAGCCCCGGGACAGACCAGAGTATGTTCTTC | CASSPGTDQSMFF
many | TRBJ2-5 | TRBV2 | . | TGTGCCAGCAGTGAAGGGGCCAGGGAGACCCAGTACTTC | CASSEGARETQYF
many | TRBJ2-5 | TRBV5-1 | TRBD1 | TGCGCCAGCAGCTTGAATCTCGATGGGACAGGGCGAACCGTAGAGACCCAGTACTTC | CASSLNLDGTGRTVETQYF
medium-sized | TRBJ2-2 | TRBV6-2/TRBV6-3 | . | TGTGCCAGCAGCCCCAAAGGGGCGGGGGCCAACACCGGGGAGCTGTTTTTT | CASSPKGAGANTGELFF
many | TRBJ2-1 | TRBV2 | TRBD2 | TGTGCCAGCTCTCGGAGGCTAGCGGGTAACAATGAGCAGTTCTTC | CASSRRLAGNNEQFF
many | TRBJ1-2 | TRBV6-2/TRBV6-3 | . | TGTGCCAGCAGTTACGGGACTCCCATGGTCTATGGCTACACCTTC | CASSYGTPMVYGYTF
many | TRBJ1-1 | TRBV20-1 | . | TGCAGTGCCCGAACACCGACAGCGAACACTGAAGCTTTCTTT | CSARTPTANTEAFF
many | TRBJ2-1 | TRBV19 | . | TGTGCCAGTAGTGGATGGGGAGAGCAGTTCTTC | CASSGWGEQFF
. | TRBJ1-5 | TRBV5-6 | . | TGTGCCAGCAGCACCTGGGGCCAGCCCCAGCATTTT | CASSTWGQPQHF
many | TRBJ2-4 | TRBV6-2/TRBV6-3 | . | TGTGCCAGCAGCTTTTCATGGGAAAACATTCAGTACTTC | CASSFSWENIQYF
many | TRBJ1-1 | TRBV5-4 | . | TGTGCCAGCAGCTCCGGGACGAGGACTGAAGCTTTCTTT | CASSSGTRTEAFF
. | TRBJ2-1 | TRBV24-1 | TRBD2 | TGTGCCACCAGTGAATGGACTAGCGGGAGTAGGGGTGAGCAGTTCTTC | CATSEWTSGSRGEQFF
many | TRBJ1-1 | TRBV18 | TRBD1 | TGTGCCAGCTCATTACAAGGACAGGGGCTACCGAACACTGAAGCTTTCTTT | CASSLQGQGLPNTEAFF
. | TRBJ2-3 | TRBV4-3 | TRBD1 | TGCGCCAGCAGCCCCCCCGGACAGGGGTCGGATACGCAGTATTTT | CASSPPGQGSDTQYF
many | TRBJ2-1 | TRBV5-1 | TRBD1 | TGCGCCAGCAGCAAGGCCGGGACAGGTAACAATGAGCAGTTCTTC | CASSKAGTGNNEQFF
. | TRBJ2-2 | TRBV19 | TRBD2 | TGTGCCAGTAGTGTTACCGGGACTAGCAACGGGGAGCTGTTTTTT | CASSVTGTSNGELFF
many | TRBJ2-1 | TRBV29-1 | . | TGCAGCGTTGAAAAGGGGATCCTTACGGACAATGAGCAGTTCTTC | CSVEKGILTDNEQFF
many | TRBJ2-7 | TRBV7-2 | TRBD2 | TGTGCCAGCAGCTTATTGGCGGGAGCCCCCTACGAGCAGTACTTC | CASSLLAGAPYEQYF
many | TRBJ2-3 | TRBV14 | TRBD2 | TGTGCCAGCAGCCAAGGACTAGCGGGAGAGGAGCCGAGCACAGATACGCAGTATTTT | CASSQGLAGEEPSTDTQYF
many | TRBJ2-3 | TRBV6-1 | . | TGTGCCAGCACCTGGGGCAGGGGGACTGATACGCAGTATTTT | CASTWGRGTDTQYF
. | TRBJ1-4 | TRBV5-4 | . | TGTGCCAGCAGCCCCGGATTGTGGGGTGAAAAACTGTTTTTT | CASSPGLWGEKLFF
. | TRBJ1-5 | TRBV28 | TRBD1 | TGTGCCAGCAGCCGACAGGGTCCCAGCAATCAGCCCCAGCATTTT | CASSRQGPSNQPQHF
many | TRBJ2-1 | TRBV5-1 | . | TGCGCCAGCAGCTCAACAGGGAGCTCCTACAATGAGCAGTTCTTC | CASSSTGSSYNEQFF
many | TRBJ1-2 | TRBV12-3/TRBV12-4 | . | TGTGCCAGCAGTGACCAAGGACAGCCTATCTATGGCTACACCTTC | CASSDQGQPIYGYTF
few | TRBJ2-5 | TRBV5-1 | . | TGTGCCAGCAGCTCACGGGACCAGAAAGAGACCCAGTACTTC | CASSSRDQKETQYF
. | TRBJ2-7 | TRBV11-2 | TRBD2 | TGTGCCAGCAGCCAAGCCTCAGCGGGGGTCTACGAGCAGTACTTC | CASSQASAGVYEQYF
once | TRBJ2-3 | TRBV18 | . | TGTGCCAGCTCACGGACGACTGGGGGCACAGATACGCAGTATTTT | CASSRTTGGTDTQYF
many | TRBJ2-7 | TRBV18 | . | TGTGCCAGCTCACCAGACCGGAACAGGTTCTACGAGCAGTACTTC | CASSPDRNRFYEQYF
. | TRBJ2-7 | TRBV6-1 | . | TGTGCCAGCAGTACAGGGTGGTTCTCCTACGAGCAGTACTTC | CASSTGWFSYEQYF
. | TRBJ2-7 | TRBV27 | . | TGTGCCAGCAGTTTATCGTTGGGTCAGACCTACGAGCAGTACTTC | CASSLSLGQTYEQYF
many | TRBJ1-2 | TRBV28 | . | TGTGCCAGCAGTCAAACAGGCGCCTATGGCTACACCTTC | CASSQTGAYGYTF
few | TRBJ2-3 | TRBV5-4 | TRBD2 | TGTGCCAGCAGCCCGGGACTAGCGGGAGTCACAGATACGCAGTATTTT | CASSPGLAGVTDTQYF
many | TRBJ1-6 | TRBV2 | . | TGTGCCAGCACCCAGCAACGGGAATCACCCCTCCACTTT | CASTQQRESPLHF
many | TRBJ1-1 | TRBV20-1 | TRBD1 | TGCAGTGCCCGGGCAAGACAGGGTTGGACTGAAGCTTTCTTT | CSARARQGWTEAFF
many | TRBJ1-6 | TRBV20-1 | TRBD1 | TGCAGTGCTAGCATAGGACAGGGGGATCGAAATTCACCCCTCCACTTT | CSASIGQGDRNSPLHF
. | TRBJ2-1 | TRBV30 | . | TGTGCCTGGGCCCTATCGCGGTACAATGAGCAGTTCTTC | CAWALSRYNEQFF
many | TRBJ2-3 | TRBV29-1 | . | TGCAGCGTGGAAGGGATGGATACGCAGTATTTT | CSVEGMDTQYF
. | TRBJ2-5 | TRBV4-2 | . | TGTGCCAGCAGCCAAGGGGAAAAAGAGACCCAGTACTTC | CASSQGEKETQYF
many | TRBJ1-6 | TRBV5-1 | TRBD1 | TGCGCCAGCAGCTTGGCCGAAGACAGGGGATTGGGTTCACCCCTCCACTTT | CASSLAEDRGLGSPLHF
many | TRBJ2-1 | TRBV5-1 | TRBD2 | TGCGCCAGCAGCTTGGGGACTAGCGTCTCCTACAATGAGCAGTTCTTC | CASSLGTSVSYNEQFF
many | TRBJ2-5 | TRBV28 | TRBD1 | TGTGCCAGCAGTACCTACCACAACCGGGACAGGGGCTGGTCCCTGCAAGAGACCCAGTACTTC | CASSTYHNRDRGWSLQETQYF
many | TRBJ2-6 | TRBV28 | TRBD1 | TGTGCCAGCAGCACCCTCCGGGACAGGTTCCGCTCTGGGGCCAACGTCCTGACTTTC | CASSTLRDRFRSGANVLTF
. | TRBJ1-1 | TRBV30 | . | TGTGCCTGGAGTAGAGGACAGTCCAAAGAAGCTTTCTTT | CAWSRGQSKEAFF